This T cell receptor beta chain was profiled in a study of tumor-infiltrating lymphocytes in oesophageal squamous cell carcinoma. TCRdb used MiXCR to reprocess the PCR reads, holding one entry per CDR3 protein. The sample has around 6,200 distinct CDR3 sequences, approximately 14% seen once. Germline V gene sequence: CDR1 MDHEN, CDR2 SYDVKM. J gave up 12 bases and V 5 bases, and 10 bases lay outside the gene matches. This CDR3 is built from 14 residues. This clonotype appeared a few times. The chain is built from TRBV28 and TRBJ1-4, with 9 positions matching TRBD1. The material sequenced was normal esophageal tissue next to the tumor. The clonotype comes from a male donor with esophageal squamous cell carcinoma. The DNA for the CDR3 is TGTGCCAGCAGTCACCCGGGACAGGGAAGGGAACTGTTTTTT. Protein sequence: CASSHPGQGRELFF.